This TCR beta chain was documented in a study of blood T cells in healthy people across ages. Study results and limitations: Roughly linear declines in TCR beta diversity per million T cells occurred with age.

A sample-barcoded 5' primer and a J-beta primer mix were used in a second PCR of roughly 7 to 12 cycles. TCRdb used MiXCR to reprocess the 5' RACE reads, holding one entry per CDR3 protein. The repertoire has a few hundred thousand distinct CDR3 sequences, over 45% of them found once; the top ten carry 50% to 65%. Germline lookup yields CDR1 SGHKS and CDR2 YYEKEE (reference sequence). This CDR3 has 17 residues. V was shortened by 1 base and J by 4 bases, with 20 bases between the two germline ends. A note on this clonotype: Its matching antigen is unknown.

The V call is TRBV5-5, the J call TRBJ2-5, with a tentative D call TRBD1 (5 bases). The sequence was collected from a man aged 55-75 years in good health. Sequencing was carried out using blood. CDR3 loop: CASSLKRSRDVGETQYF. For the CDR3, the DNA is TGTGCCAGCAGCTTGAAAAGGAGCAGGGATGTGGGAGAGACCCAGTACTTC.